A selection of T cell receptor beta chains follows, all from one sample in a study of T cells in Graves' hyperthyroidism and ophthalmopathy. TCRdb re-derived calls from the multiplex PCR reads in MiXCR, one entry per CDR3 protein. The table lists approximately 620,000 distinct CDR3 sequences, approximately 15% of them singletons. The sequenced material came from blood. These TCRs come from a woman in her twenties or thirties with Graves' hyperthyroidism that later progressed to Graves' ophthalmopathy. CDR3s leave out the opening cysteine and the closing phenylalanine or tryptophan. A D gene is named only where the DNA matches it firmly.

>TRBV20-1|TRBJ1-2|TRBD1
SAAWDSNYGYT
>TRBV30|TRBJ2-7|NA
AWGRDTYEQY
>TRBV3-1|TRBJ1-1|NA
ASSQGGGPEAF
>TRBV27|TRBJ2-5|NA
VLWGYQETQY
>TRBV18|TRBJ2-7|TRBD2
ASSPSGTSVPYEQY
>TRBV11-2|TRBJ2-3|NA
ASSSSVGDAGNTQY
>TRBV20-1|TRBJ2-1|NA
SVYQGAGVDEQF
>TRBV19|TRBJ2-7|TRBD1
ASSIKGQGYEQY
>TRBV7-9|TRBJ2-5|NA
ASSLPPLRETQY
>TRBV28|TRBJ1-5|TRBD1
ASETGTGGLPQH
>TRBV20-1|TRBJ1-4|NA
SARVKREAEKLF
>TRBV7-2|TRBJ1-4|NA
ASSSRTEKLF
>TRBV3-1|TRBJ2-7|NA
ASSPSGEPLSSYEQY
>TRBV7-8|TRBJ2-1|TRBD2
ASSLANSGIINEQF
>TRBV9|TRBJ1-1|NA
ASSPRRTMNTEAF
>TRBV6-1|TRBJ2-4|NA
ASMRSPDKLAKNIQY
>TRBV2|TRBJ2-1|NA
ASRSGLLSSYNEQF
>TRBV5-4|TRBJ1-1|NA
ASSLVAF
>TRBV29-1|TRBJ1-1|TRBD1
SVERGATGWAF
>TRBV7-9|TRBJ2-1|TRBD2
ASSLSEGLAGPYNEQF
>TRBV15|TRBJ1-2|NA
ATSAGGGDNYGYT
>TRBV9|TRBJ2-5|NA
ASSVGVEETQY
>TRBV30|TRBJ1-2|NA
AWTSAVESGYT
>TRBV15|TRBJ2-1|TRBD1
ATSASSGTVTYNEQF
>TRBV10-1|TRBJ1-5|NA
ASSEEGRRGQPQH
>TRBV10-1|TRBJ2-2|TRBD2
ASSESVAGKLF
>TRBV12-3/TRBV12-4|TRBJ2-2|NA
ASRGQRGAGELF
>TRBV19|TRBJ1-1|NA
ASQGGGLPEAF
>TRBV6-2/TRBV6-3|TRBJ2-2|TRBD2
ASVGTSGSYATGELF
>TRBV3-1|TRBJ2-2|TRBD2
ASSQLTSGRGELF
>TRBV6-1|TRBJ2-1|NA
ASSVGWASASSSYNEQF
>TRBV12-3/TRBV12-4|TRBJ2-7|TRBD2
ASSLKGRGDYEQY